These 14 T cell receptor beta chains were sequenced from one sample in a study of OX40 agonist ivuxolimab in advanced cancers. Clones were sequenced by immunoSEQ multiplex PCR, and TCRdb holds only the in-frame ones, with some missing. The sample yields 95,000 to 150,000 clones, about 90% seen once. The sample consisted of CD4+ or CD8+ T cells sorted from blood, taken in a trial of the OX40 agonist ivuxolimab. Receptors originate from an adult with an advanced solid tumor such as melanoma, head and neck, liver or kidney cancer.

The rearrangement links TRBV28 to TRBJ1-1, with 11 bases fitting TRBD1. V was pared by 6 bases and J by 0 bases, with 9 bases of the junction left unmatched. The CDR3 is 17 residues long. The V gene's germline CDR1 is MDHEN and CDR2 SYDVKM. The CDR3 region has the DNA TGTGCCAGCAGGACGGGGGGACAGGGGGGTGTGAACACTGAAGCTTTCTTT. This codes for CASRTGGQGGVNTEAFF.

This chain connects TRBV18 to TRBJ2-3; D gene unclear. Germline V gene sequence: CDR1 KGHSH, CDR2 LQKENI. This CDR3 is 12 amino acids long. Trimming removed 6 bases at V and 5 bases at J, with 9 bases between. CDR3 residues: CASSVVGDTQYF. In DNA, the CDR3 is TGTGCCAGCTCGGTAGTTGGAGATACGCAGTATTTT.

This chain joins TRBV28 and TRBJ1-3; perhaps TRBD1 as D (5 bases). The length of the CDR3 is 15 residues. Trimming took off 5 bases at V and 0 bases at J, with 11 bases between the two ends. Germline values: CDR1 MDHEN, CDR2 SYDVKM. The CDR3 region has the DNA TGTGCCAGCAGTCCGGGACGGCGCTCTGGAAACACCATATATTTT. This sequence encodes CASSPGRRSGNTIYF.

J is TRBJ2-7 and V is TRBV28, with 7 bases aligning to TRBD1. V shed 5 bases and J 0 bases; nucleotides not matched to a gene: 7. Germline loops: CDR1 MDHEN, CDR2 SYDVKM. This CDR3 comprises 15 residues. The DNA of the CDR3 is TGTGCCAGCAGTACCCGGGACAGTCCCTCCTACGAGCAGTACTTC. It translates to CASSTRDSPSYEQYF.

J is TRBJ2-1 and V is TRBV6-5; 10 bases match TRBD2. The CDR3 contains 15 residues. The germline CDR1 and CDR2 sequences are MNHEY and SVGAGI. J was trimmed by 4 bases and V by 5 bases; bases with no gene match: 5. This CDR3 is CASSQEAGGYNEQFF. DNA for the CDR3: TGTGCCAGCAGTCAGGAAGCGGGAGGGTACAATGAGCAGTTCTTC.

The CDR3 loop is CASGKGGDQGEQYF. CDR3 bases: TGTGCCAGCGGAAAAGGGGGTGACCAAGGCGAGCAGTACTTC. The chain employs TRBV9 and TRBJ2-7; a weak D match, TRBD1 (6 bases). Deletions cut 7 bases from V and 6 bases from J, with 20 bases between. This CDR3 has 14 amino acids. Germline CDR1 is SGDLS and CDR2 is YYNGEE.

This sequence joins TRBV5-4 and TRBJ2-4; D possibly corresponds to TRBD1 (5 bases). Germline CDR1 and CDR2: SGHNT and YYREEE (reference sequence). Trimming cost V 6 bases and J 0 bases, with 16 bases left between them. This CDR3 contains 16 residues. CDR3 nucleotides: TGTGCCAGCAACCGCGACAGAGATCTAGCCAAAAACATTCAGTACTTC. This encodes CASNRDRDLAKNIQYF.

V is TRBV4-2 and J is TRBJ1-4; D unclear. V was clipped by 4 bases and J by 0 bases, with 9 bases between them. Germline V gives CDR1 LGHNA, CDR2 YNFKEQ. The CDR3 is 15 amino acids. The chain's CDR3 is CASSPLEATNEKLFF. CDR3 in DNA: TGTGCCAGCAGCCCACTGGAGGCAACTAATGAAAAACTGTTTTTT.

A remark on this clone: Other DNA sequences from this sample encode an identical CDR3 as well. The chain links TRBV18 to TRBJ2-2, with D unresolved. The CDR3 length is 13 residues. V was shortened by 3 bases and J by 1 base, with 3 bases between the two germline ends. The germline V gene has CDR1 KGHSH and CDR2 LQKENI. CDR3 loop: CASSPLNTGELFF. CDR3 in DNA: TGTGCCAGCTCACCTTTGAACACCGGGGAGCTGTTTTTT. The entire variable domain, with the rest obtained from reference TRBV18 and TRBJ2-2, is as follows: NAGVMQNPRHLVRRRGQEARLRCSPMKGHSHVYWYRQLPEEGLKFMVYLQKENIIDESGMPKERFSAEFPKEGPSILRIQQVVRGDSAAYFCASSPLNTGELFFGEGSRLTVL.

The chain uses TRBV5-8 and TRBJ2-1; TRBD1 aligns across 7 bases. CDR1 and CDR2 from the germline V gene are SGHTS and YDEGEE. V gave up 1 base and J gave up 8 bases; unmatched junction bases: 9. The length of the CDR3 is 15 residues. The CDR3 nucleotides read TGTGCCAGCAGCTTGTTAAACAGGGGAGTGGATGAGCAGTTCTTC. Translated: CASSLLNRGVDEQFF.

This clone showed up just a few times. The rearrangement joins TRBV5-1 to TRBJ2-3; D is tentatively TRBD1 or TRBD2 (5 bases each). CDR1 SGHRS and CDR2 YFSETQ come from the germline V gene. With 0 bases removed from V and 3 bases from J, the gap between germline ends came to 11 bases. The CDR3 is made up of 15 amino acids. For the CDR3, the DNA is TGCGCCAGCAGCTTGGATGAGGGACGGACAGATACGCAGTATTTT. This translates into CASSLDEGRTDTQYF.

The chain combines TRBV6-6 with TRBJ1-1; maybe TRBD1 (6 bases). The V gene lost 7 bases and the J gene lost 0 bases, with 9 bases spanning the gap. The CDR3 contains 13 residues. CDR1 is MNHNY, CDR2 SVGAGI, per germline (reference sequence). This CDR3 reads CASNRVVNTEAFF. The DNA for the CDR3 is TGTGCCAGCAACAGGGTGGTGAACACTGAAGCTTTCTTT.

The CDR3, as DNA: TGTGCCAGCAGCCGCCCACGGGAGACTATATACAATGAGCAGTTCTTC. It yields the protein CASSRPRETIYNEQFF. This chain links TRBV7-9 with TRBJ2-1, with D maybe TRBD2 (6 bases). This CDR3 comprises 16 residues. CDR1 is SEHNR, CDR2 FQNEAQ, per germline (reference sequence). The V end was cut by 5 bases, the J end by 4 bases, with 18 bases between. Drawing the rest from reference TRBV7-9 and TRBJ2-1, the complete variable domain is DTGVSQNPRHKITKRGQNVTFRCDPISEHNRLYWYRQTLGQGPEFLTYFQNEAQLEKSRLLSDRFSAERPKGSFSTLEIQRTEQGDSAMYLCASSRPRETIYNEQFFGPGTRLTVL.

This clone was counted a few times. The genes are TRBV7-8 and TRBJ2-2, with D perhaps TRBD2 (6 bases). The CDR3 is 15 amino acids. The germline V gene has CDR1 SGHVS and CDR2 FQNEAQ. Trimming removed 8 bases from V and 5 bases from J, with 18 bases in between. The CDR3 spells CASVRGQAGTGELFF. CDR3 coding DNA: TGTGCCAGCGTTCGAGGGCAGGCGGGGACCGGGGAGCTGTTTTTT.